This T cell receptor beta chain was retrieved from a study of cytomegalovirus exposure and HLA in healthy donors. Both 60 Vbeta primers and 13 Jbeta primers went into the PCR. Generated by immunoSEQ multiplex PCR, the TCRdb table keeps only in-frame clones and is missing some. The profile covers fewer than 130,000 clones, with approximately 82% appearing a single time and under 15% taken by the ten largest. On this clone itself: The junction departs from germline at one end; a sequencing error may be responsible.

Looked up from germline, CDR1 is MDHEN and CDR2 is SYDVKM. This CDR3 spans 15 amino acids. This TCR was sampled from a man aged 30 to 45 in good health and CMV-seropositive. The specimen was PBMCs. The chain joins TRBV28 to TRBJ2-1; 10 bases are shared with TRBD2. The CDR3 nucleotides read TGTGCCAGCAGTTTGTCCACTAGCGGGATACTCCGCCGTATCTTC. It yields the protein CASSLSTSGILRRIF.